These 21 T cell receptor beta chains were sequenced from one sample in a study of shared clonotypes between healthy human individuals (dated by TCRdb to 2020 to 2022). Libraries were built with the immunoSEQ multiplex PCR assay. As stored in TCRdb, this immuneACCESS dataset retains in-frame rearrangements with V and J assigned. A fraction of the clones does not appear; measured against another copy, unresolved V genes explain less than half of the discrepancy, and the remainder lacks a known reason. The sample data list about 480,000 clones, and almost 80% of these were observed just once. The ten largest clones add up to roughly an eighth of the sample. Sequences were obtained from PBMCs. The receptor set was obtained from a woman between 35 and 50 years old in good health. Some clones in this sample may be carry-over from other donors' samples.

This clone has just one count. This sequence joins TRBV2 and TRBJ2-1; 7 bases align to TRBD2. Germline CDR1 is SNHLY and CDR2 is FYNNEI. The CDR3 is 15 amino acids. The trim removed 5 bases at V and 0 bases at J, leaving 4 bases unmatched. The CDR3 sequence is CASSRGGSSYNEQFF. CDR3 coding DNA: TGTGCCAGCAGTCGAGGCGGGAGCTCCTACAATGAGCAGTTCTTC.

V is TRBV7-2 and J is TRBJ2-2, with D tentatively TRBD1 or TRBD2 (7 bases each). This CDR3 is built from 17 residues. CDR1 is SGHTA, CDR2 FQGNSA, per germline. The ends were cut back, 5 bases at V and 1 base at J, with 17 bases in the middle. In nucleotides, the CDR3 is TGTGCCAGCAGCCCAGAGACAGGGAGGGGGAACACCGGGGAGCTGTTTTTT. It encodes CASSPETGRGNTGELFF.

This CDR3 reads CASSPGRQQYF. The CDR3 DNA reads TGTGCCAGCAGCCCCGGACGCCAGCAGTACTTC. The chain recombines TRBV7-9 with TRBJ2-7; D is undetermined. The length of the CDR3 is 11 residues. Trimming took off 5 bases at V and 8 bases at J, with 10 bases between the two ends. Per the germline V gene, CDR1 is SEHNR and CDR2 is FQNEAQ (reference sequence).

The chain is built from TRBV11-2 and TRBJ2-7, with 10 positions matching TRBD2. This CDR3 has 14 residues. Germline values: CDR1 SGHAT, CDR2 FQNNGV. V shed 2 bases, J shed 6 bases, and the junction held 4 bases outside the gene matches. The CDR3 is CASSLLAGDSEQYF. CDR3 nucleotides: TGTGCCAGCAGCTTACTAGCGGGAGACTCCGAGCAGTACTTC.

J is TRBJ2-5 and V is TRBV28; D perhaps matches TRBD2 (6 bases). The last part of the DNA fits TRBJ2-7 better; the J call may be wrong. The CDR3 loop spans 15 amino acids. Germline loops: CDR1 MDHEN, CDR2 SYDVKM. The CDR3 bases are TGTGCCAGCAGTTTGTTGCCTAGCGAGGTCCACGAGCAGTACTTC. As protein: CASSLLPSEVHEQYF.

DNA of the CDR3: TGTGCCAGCGGGGCTACCCACGGAGGGGAAGAGACCCAGTACTTC. Translation: CASGATHGGEETQYF. The V call is TRBV5-4, the J call TRBJ2-5; D is perhaps TRBD2 (6 bases). V shed 7 bases and J shed 3 bases, with 19 bases lying between them. This CDR3 is 15 amino acids long. In germline, CDR1 is SGHNT, CDR2 YYREEE (reference sequence).

In this sample, this clone turned up once. The rearrangement joins TRBV2 to TRBJ2-3; 9 bases are shared with TRBD1. The V segment lost 1 base and the J segment 3 bases; nucleotides outside the gene matches: 2. Germline V gene data show CDR1 as SNHLY and CDR2 as FYNNEI. The CDR3 sequence is 15 residues long. This CDR3 reads CASSEGQGGTDTQYF. The DNA for the CDR3 is TGTGCCAGCAGTGAAGGACAGGGGGGTACAGATACGCAGTATTTT.

In regard to this clone: The same CDR3 arises from other DNA sequences in this sample as well. The chain has TRBV28 and TRBJ2-5; 7 bases match TRBD1. CDR3 length: 13 amino acids. Trimming cost V 6 bases and J 1 base; bases outside gene matches: 2. Germline V gene lookup returns CDR1 MDHEN and CDR2 SYDVKM. CDR3 bases: TGTGCCAGCAGACGACAGGGCCAAGAGACCCAGTACTTC. Protein product: CASRRQGQETQYF. Full variable domain (missing parts from reference TRBV28 and TRBJ2-5): DVKVTQSSRYLVKRTGEKVFLECVQDMDHENMFWYRQDPGLGLRLIYFSYDVKMKEKGDIPEGYSVSREKKERFSLILESASTNQTSMYLCASRRQGQETQYFGPGTRLLVL.

The V gene is TRBV19, the J gene TRBJ1-2; possibly TRBD1 for D (6 bases). V dropped 6 bases and J dropped 7 bases, with 12 bases sitting between them. CDR1 and CDR2 from the germline V gene are LNHDA and SQIVND (reference sequence). This CDR3 contains 12 residues. Written as DNA, the CDR3 is TGTGCCAGTAGAGTCACAGGGCTTGGCTACACCTTC. Protein product: CASRVTGLGYTF.

The rearrangement uses TRBV2 and TRBJ1-5; 11 bases align to TRBD1. V was pared by 6 bases and J by 7 bases, with 8 bases of the junction left unmatched. CDR1 and CDR2 from the germline V gene are SNHLY and FYNNEI. The CDR3 loop spans 15 amino acids. The DNA for the CDR3 is TGTGCCAGCAGACCCGGGACAGGGGGACGCCAGCCCCAGCATTTT. This gives the protein CASRPGTGGRQPQHF.

The CDR3 DNA reads TGTGCCAGCAGCTTAAAATCCACCTACGAGCAGTACTTC. It translates to CASSLKSTYEQYF. The rearrangement joins TRBV7-2 to TRBJ2-7; D uncertain. The ends were cut back, 2 bases at V and 2 bases at J, with 7 bases in the middle. Germline V CDR1 and CDR2: SGHTA, FQGNSA. This CDR3 contains 13 residues.

V usage is TRBV9 and J usage is TRBJ2-1; TRBD1 might be the D (6 bases). V dropped 4 bases and J dropped 7 bases, with 9 bases sitting between them. The germline CDR1 and CDR2 sequences are SGDLS and YYNGEE. The CDR3 is made up of 12 amino acids. This chain's CDR3 is CASSRGGNEQFF. The CDR3 nucleotides are TGTGCCAGCAGCAGAGGGGGAAATGAGCAGTTCTTC.

CDR3 nucleotide sequence: TGTGCCAGCAGCCCCATCGGGACAGATACGCAGTATTTT. It is translated as CASSPIGTDTQYF. The chain is built from TRBV7-3 and TRBJ2-3; D gene unclear. With 5 bases removed from V and 3 bases from J, the gap between germline ends came to 9 bases. This CDR3 is built from 13 residues. The germline CDR1 and CDR2 sequences are SGHTA and FQGTGA. The full variable domain, completed using reference TRBV7-3 and TRBJ2-3, is GAGVSQTPSNKVTEKGKYVELRCDPISGHTALYWYRQSLGQGPEFLIYFQGTGAADDSGLPNDRFFAVRPEGSVSTLKIQRTERGDSAVYLCASSPIGTDTQYFGPGTRLTVL.

The J gene is TRBJ2-7, the V gene TRBV5-1; 9 bases fit TRBD2. V lost 0 bases and J lost 3; bases outside the gene matches: 4. Germline lookup yields CDR1 SGHRS and CDR2 YFSETQ. This CDR3 has 15 amino acids. The chain's CDR3 is CASSLGISGSYEQYF. CDR3 bases: TGCGCCAGCAGCTTGGGTATTAGCGGGAGCTACGAGCAGTACTTC. The full variable domain, rest sourced from reference TRBV5-1 and TRBJ2-7, is KAGVTQTPRYLIKTRGQQVTLSCSPISGHRSVSWYQQTPGQGLQFLFEYFSETQRNKGNFPGRFSGRQFSNSRSEMNVSTLELGDSALYLCASSLGISGSYEQYFGPGTRLTVT.

The chain uses TRBV18 and TRBJ2-7; maybe TRBD1 (5 bases). V gave up 2 bases and J gave up 1 base, with 9 bases separating them. Germline lookup yields CDR1 KGHSH and CDR2 LQKENI. The CDR3 length is 14 residues. The CDR3 protein is CASSPKDISYEQYF. The CDR3 DNA reads TGTGCCAGCTCACCAAAGGACATTTCCTACGAGCAGTACTTC.

V usage is TRBV6-1 and J usage is TRBJ2-5; the D gene is possibly TRBD2 (5 bases). The V gene's germline CDR1 is MNHNS and CDR2 SASEGT. V lost 0 bases and J lost 6, with 8 bases in between. The CDR3 totals 13 residues. The CDR3 here is CASSEAPSQTQYF. CDR3 coding DNA: TGTGCCAGCAGTGAAGCGCCTAGCCAGACCCAGTACTTC.

The chain is built from TRBV10-1 and TRBJ1-1, with 8 bases lining up with TRBD1. This CDR3 is 15 amino acids long. V lost 0 bases to trimming and J lost 9 bases; unmatched junction nucleotides: 9. In germline, CDR1 is WNHNN, CDR2 SYGVQD (reference sequence). The CDR3 sequence: CASSESTGAAGKAFF. Written as DNA, the CDR3 is TGCGCCAGCAGTGAGTCGACAGGGGCCGCCGGAAAAGCTTTCTTT.

CDR3 in amino acids: CASSLALKSQETQYF. In DNA form, the CDR3 reads TGTGCCAGCAGCTTAGCGCTGAAATCACAAGAGACCCAGTACTTC. This chain links TRBV7-9 with TRBJ2-5; D is uncertain. Per germline, CDR1 SEHNR and CDR2 FQNEAQ (reference sequence). The CDR3 consists of 15 residues. The ends were cut back, 0 bases at V and 2 bases at J, with 10 bases in the middle.

A word on this clone: One end of the junction fails to match germline, which may point to a read error. The rearrangement joins TRBV7-2 to TRBJ2-5; 7 positions match TRBD1. Germline CDR1 and CDR2: SGHTA and FQGNSA. The CDR3 is 16 residues long. In DNA, the CDR3 is TGTGCCAGCAGCCTAGCCCCGGGACAGCGTCAAGAGACCCAGTACTTC. This codes for CASSLAPGQRQETQYF.

This clone was counted once. The J gene is TRBJ2-1, the V gene TRBV19; 9 nucleotides agree with TRBD2. CDR1 LNHDA and CDR2 SQIVND come from the germline V gene (reference sequence). The CDR3 runs to 15 residues. Trimming removed 3 bases from V and 5 bases from J; junction bases left unmatched: 5. The CDR3 protein is CASSMGAGGHNEQFF. The CDR3 coding sequence is TGTGCCAGTAGTATGGGAGCGGGAGGTCACAATGAGCAGTTCTTC.

The chain recombines TRBV5-5 with TRBJ1-3; no firm D call. The V and J ends lost 0 bases and 0 bases respectively, with 10 bases between them. Germline assignment: CDR1 SGHKS and CDR2 YYEKEE (reference sequence). The CDR3 totals 16 residues. The CDR3 loop reads CASSLEVGNSGNTIYF. CDR3 coding DNA: TGTGCCAGCAGCTTGGAGGTCGGCAACTCTGGAAACACCATATATTTT.